Listed below are T cell receptor beta chains from one sample, sequenced in a study of cytomegalovirus exposure and HLA in healthy donors. The method was immunoSEQ multiplex PCR; TCRdb's version includes in-frame clones alone and lacks a portion of them. The sample has about 170,000 clones, roughly 73% seen once. Sequenced: PBMCs. These receptors were collected from a female donor in good health and CMV-seronegative. CDR3s include the opening cysteine and the closing phenylalanine or tryptophan. D genes are given only for firm matches.

v_call: TRBV14; d_call: NA; cdr3_aa: CASSGQFSGNTIYF
v_call: TRBV9; d_call: NA; cdr3_aa: CASSVEGGFGNIQYF
v_call: TRBV7-9; d_call: NA; cdr3_aa: CASSPEPADYNEQFF
v_call: TRBV4-1; d_call: NA; cdr3_aa: CASSPPEGRHNEQFF
v_call: TRBV9; d_call: TRBD2; cdr3_aa: CASSLTSGRALDTQYF
v_call: TRBV6-4; d_call: TRBD2; cdr3_aa: CASSDSGLADTGELFF
v_call: TRBV7-3; d_call: NA; cdr3_aa: CASSRGLAGTGELFF
v_call: TRBV28; d_call: NA; cdr3_aa: CASSPSGKTNEQFF
v_call: TRBV2; d_call: TRBD1; cdr3_aa: CATVAGTGNEQYF
v_call: TRBV5-1; d_call: TRBD1; cdr3_aa: CASSLVTGGGEQYF
v_call: TRBV11-2; d_call: NA; cdr3_aa: CASSLGAAGYEQYF
v_call: TRBV6-5; d_call: TRBD2; cdr3_aa: CASSRPSGSSYEQYF
v_call: TRBV5-4; d_call: NA; cdr3_aa: CASSQDSYGYTF
v_call: TRBV9; d_call: NA; cdr3_aa: CASSVLGGFTDTQYF
v_call: TRBV5-6; d_call: NA; cdr3_aa: CASSRDFRAFF
v_call: TRBV30; d_call: NA; cdr3_aa: CAWSVRGDQPQHF
v_call: TRBV11-1; d_call: TRBD2; cdr3_aa: CASSRTRGSYEQYF
v_call: TRBV10-1; d_call: NA; cdr3_aa: CAIKKGGEGDYEQYF
v_call: TRBV5-1; d_call: NA; cdr3_aa: CASSFAGDLGNSPLHF
v_call: TRBV19; d_call: TRBD1; cdr3_aa: CASTPIGTGDPEAFF
v_call: TRBV5-1; d_call: NA; cdr3_aa: CASSMNQVENTEAFF
v_call: TRBV5-1; d_call: NA; cdr3_aa: CASSPGRNDGYTF
v_call: TRBV6-6; d_call: TRBD2; cdr3_aa: CASTAAGTPSTDTQYF
v_call: TRBV18; d_call: TRBD1; cdr3_aa: CASSSGQAGTNTEAFF
v_call: TRBV6-4; d_call: NA; cdr3_aa: CASSPGRDEKLFF
v_call: TRBV28; d_call: TRBD2; cdr3_aa: CASSLIGGGLRDEQFF
v_call: TRBV30; d_call: NA; cdr3_aa: CAWSVQGGGRQETQYF
v_call: TRBV21-1; d_call: NA; cdr3_aa: CARKPPSGVSTRRLAKNIQYF
v_call: TRBV5-4; d_call: TRBD1; cdr3_aa: CASSFRTGGIYEQYF
v_call: TRBV6-1; d_call: NA; cdr3_aa: CASRPPEDRNQPQHF
v_call: TRBV30; d_call: TRBD2; cdr3_aa: CAWKGSGTYNEQFF
v_call: TRBV6-5; d_call: TRBD1; cdr3_aa: CASSFRTGGGYTF
v_call: TRBV4-3; d_call: TRBD2; cdr3_aa: CASSLLWGGGNEQFF
v_call: TRBV30; d_call: NA; cdr3_aa: CAWSMGREGSPLHF
v_call: TRBV7-8; d_call: NA; cdr3_aa: CASSLFSQGDTGELFF
v_call: TRBV7-2; d_call: TRBD1; cdr3_aa: CASSLGQGSQPQHF
v_call: TRBV5-6; d_call: NA; cdr3_aa: CASSLGGGTEAFF
v_call: TRBV6-5; d_call: TRBD1; cdr3_aa: CASRKQGTNQPQHF
v_call: TRBV6-1; d_call: TRBD1; cdr3_aa: CASSELGQSSYEQYF
v_call: TRBV5-6; d_call: NA; cdr3_aa: CASSLPFGETQYF
v_call: TRBV5-6; d_call: TRBD2; cdr3_aa: CASSFSGRAFNEQFF
v_call: TRBV7-9; d_call: NA; cdr3_aa: CASSLVGGAKREQFF
v_call: TRBV10-3; d_call: TRBD2; cdr3_aa: CAISELLAGSYEQYF
v_call: TRBV30; d_call: TRBD1; cdr3_aa: CAWTGLAGGRYNEQFF
v_call: TRBV29-1; d_call: NA; cdr3_aa: CSVDRGLGPVQETQYF
v_call: TRBV5-1; d_call: NA; cdr3_aa: CASSPLAGALNTGELFF
v_call: TRBV6-4; d_call: TRBD1; cdr3_aa: CARTDREGTEAFF
v_call: TRBV6-5; d_call: TRBD1; cdr3_aa: CASSLHHRGGTEAFF
v_call: TRBV5-1; d_call: TRBD2; cdr3_aa: CASSGGLAGSDTQYF
v_call: TRBV28; d_call: NA; cdr3_aa: CASSPNSGTEAFF
v_call: TRBV6-1; d_call: NA; cdr3_aa: CANSGGGSSSPLHF
v_call: TRBV18; d_call: TRBD1; cdr3_aa: CASSPGTGGGNTIYF
v_call: TRBV27; d_call: TRBD2; cdr3_aa: CASSQGLASTDTQYF
v_call: TRBV7-9; d_call: TRBD1; cdr3_aa: CASSPIPGTDNSPLHF
v_call: TRBV7-9; d_call: NA; cdr3_aa: CSSSLFLSSYNSPLHF
v_call: TRBV6-6; d_call: NA; cdr3_aa: CASSYSGGLYEQYF
v_call: TRBV6-4; d_call: TRBD1; cdr3_aa: CASRRTGAEGYTF
v_call: TRBV28; d_call: TRBD2; cdr3_aa: CASSPRTSGGVYNEQFF
v_call: TRBV5-4; d_call: TRBD1; cdr3_aa: CASSRSTGEGEKLFF